Reported below is one T cell receptor beta chain. The antigen remains unidentified. Germline CDR1 is SGHVS and CDR2 is FNYEAQ. The J segment lost 7 bases and the V segment lost 5 bases, leaving 13 bases of the junction unmatched. This CDR3 spans 17 amino acids. This specimen comes from a study of shared clonotypes between healthy human individuals. Study summary: The study used three CD4 naive, three CD4 memory, two CD8 naive and one CD8 memory plate per donor.

Per the study methods: Filtering differed because ImmunoSEQ produced junction-only sequences that carried no quality scores. Only in-frame clones appear in the TCRdb table, and some are missing; sequencing was by immunoSEQ multiplex PCR. Clone size and the V and J calls come from that table; the DNA yielded D and trimming. Seen here are some 2.3 million clones, approximately 93% observed once, and the top ten hold about 0.39%. Study-wide points: There were few donors, and this limited the genetic and exposure-history diversity represented. Generation probabilities were higher for clonotypes shared across all four sorted-subset donors than for unshared ones.

This chain uses TRBV7-6 with TRBJ2-1, with 11 bases fitting TRBD1. The receptor was isolated from a young man in good health. Some clones in this sample may be carry-over from other donors' samples. Sequenced input: naive CD4+ T cells from PBMCs. Subset specified: CD45RA+ positively selected. CDR3 DNA sequence: TGTGCCAGCAGCCAATTCACTGCAGGACAGGGGGCGAATGAGCAGTTCTTC. It yields the protein CASSQFTAGQGANEQFF.